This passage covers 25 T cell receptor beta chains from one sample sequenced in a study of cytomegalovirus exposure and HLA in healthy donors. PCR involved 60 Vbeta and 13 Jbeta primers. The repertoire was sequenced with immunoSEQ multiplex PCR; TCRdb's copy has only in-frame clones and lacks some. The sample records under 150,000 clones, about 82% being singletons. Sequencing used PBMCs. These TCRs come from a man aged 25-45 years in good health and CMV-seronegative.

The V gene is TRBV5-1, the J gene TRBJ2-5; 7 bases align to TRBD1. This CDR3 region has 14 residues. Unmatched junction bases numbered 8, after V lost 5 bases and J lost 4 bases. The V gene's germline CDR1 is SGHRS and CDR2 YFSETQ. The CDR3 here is CASSHRDRRETQYF. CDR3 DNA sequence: TGCGCCAGCAGTCACCGGGACAGAAGAGAGACCCAGTACTTC. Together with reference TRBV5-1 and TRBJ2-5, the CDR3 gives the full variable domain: KAGVTQTPRYLIKTRGQQVTLSCSPISGHRSVSWYQQTPGQGLQFLFEYFSETQRNKGNFPGRFSGRQFSNSRSEMNVSTLELGDSALYLCASSHRDRRETQYFGPGTRLLVL.

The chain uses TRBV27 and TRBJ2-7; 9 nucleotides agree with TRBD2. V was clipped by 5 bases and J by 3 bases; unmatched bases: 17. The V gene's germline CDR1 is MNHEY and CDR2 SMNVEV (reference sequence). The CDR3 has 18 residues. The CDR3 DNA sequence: TGTGCCAGCAGTCCTTCTCCGGTAGCGGGAGATTTCATCTACGAGCAGTACTTC. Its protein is CASSPSPVAGDFIYEQYF.

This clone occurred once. The CDR3 DNA is TGTGCCAGCAGATCGAACCCCCGGTACGGCTACACCTTC. Protein product: CASRSNPRYGYTF. The V call is TRBV28, the J call TRBJ1-2; unclear D gene. CDR1 MDHEN and CDR2 SYDVKM come from the germline V gene. The CDR3 covers 13 residues. Deletions cut 6 bases from V and 8 bases from J, with 16 bases between.

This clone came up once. DNA for the CDR3: TGCGCCAGCAGCCAAGGTGTGGTAGGAACAGGGGCTACCGAGCAGTACTTC. Its translation is CASSQGVVGTGATEQYF. V is TRBV4-1 and J is TRBJ2-7; 7 nucleotides agree with TRBD1. Germline lookup yields CDR1 MGHRA and CDR2 YSYEKL. This CDR3 has 17 amino acids. J gave up 6 bases and V 1 base, and 15 bases lay outside the gene matches.

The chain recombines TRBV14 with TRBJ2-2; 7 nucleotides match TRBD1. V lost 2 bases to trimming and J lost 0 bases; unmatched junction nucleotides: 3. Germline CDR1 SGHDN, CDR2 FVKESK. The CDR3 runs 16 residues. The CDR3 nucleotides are TGTGCCAGCAGCCAACTCCAGGGGGCGAACACCGGGGAGCTGTTTTTT. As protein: CASSQLQGANTGELFF.

The CDR3 is CASSLDQGPIGYTF. The CDR3 DNA is TGTGCCAGCAGCTTGGATCAGGGCCCGATCGGCTACACCTTC. The chain uses TRBV5-4 and TRBJ1-2; perhaps TRBD1 as D (5 bases). Germline CDR1 SGHNT, CDR2 YYREEE (reference sequence). V lost 0 bases, J lost 8 bases, and 14 bases lay in between. The CDR3 is 14 amino acids.

The DNA of the CDR3 is TGTGCCAGCAGCCGCAGTTTAGCGGGGATCTCTCAGGAGACCCAGTACTTC. Its translation: CASSRSLAGISQETQYF. The chain carries TRBV5-4 and TRBJ2-5; 8 bases match TRBD2. This CDR3 contains 17 residues. Trimming at V came to 4 bases and at J to 5 bases, leaving 16 bases not matched to a gene. The germline CDR1 and CDR2 sequences are SGHNT and YYREEE (reference sequence).

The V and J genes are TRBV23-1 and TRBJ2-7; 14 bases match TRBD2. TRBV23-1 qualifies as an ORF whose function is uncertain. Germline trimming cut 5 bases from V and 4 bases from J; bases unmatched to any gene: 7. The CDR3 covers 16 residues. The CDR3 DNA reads TGCGCCAGCAGTTCCACAGGGACTAGCGGGAGTTACGAGCAGTACTTC. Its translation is CASSSTGTSGSYEQYF.

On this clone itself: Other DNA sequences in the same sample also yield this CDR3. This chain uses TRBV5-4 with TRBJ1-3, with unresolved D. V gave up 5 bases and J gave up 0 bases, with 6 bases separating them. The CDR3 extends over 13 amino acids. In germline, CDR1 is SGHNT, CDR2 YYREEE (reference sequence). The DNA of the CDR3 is TGTGCCAGCAGTCTGTACTCTGGAAACACCATATATTTT. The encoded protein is CASSLYSGNTIYF.

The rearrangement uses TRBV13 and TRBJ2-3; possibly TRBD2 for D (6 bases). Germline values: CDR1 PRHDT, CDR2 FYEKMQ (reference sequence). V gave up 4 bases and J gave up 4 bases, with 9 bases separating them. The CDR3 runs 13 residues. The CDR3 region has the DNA TGTGCCAGCAGCTCGGGGGAGGCAGATACGCAGTATTTT. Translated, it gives CASSSGEADTQYF. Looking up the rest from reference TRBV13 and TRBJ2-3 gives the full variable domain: AAGVIQSPRHLIKEKRETATLKCYPIPRHDTVYWYQQGPGQDPQFLISFYEKMQSDKGSIPDRFSAQQFSDYHSELNMSSLELGDSALYFCASSSGEADTQYFGPGTRLTVL.

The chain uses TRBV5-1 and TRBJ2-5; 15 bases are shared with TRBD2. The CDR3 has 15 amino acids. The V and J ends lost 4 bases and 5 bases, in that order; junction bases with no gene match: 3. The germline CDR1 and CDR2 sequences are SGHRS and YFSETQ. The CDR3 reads CASSQGLAGGETQYF. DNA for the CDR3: TGCGCCAGCAGCCAGGGACTAGCGGGAGGTGAGACCCAGTACTTC.

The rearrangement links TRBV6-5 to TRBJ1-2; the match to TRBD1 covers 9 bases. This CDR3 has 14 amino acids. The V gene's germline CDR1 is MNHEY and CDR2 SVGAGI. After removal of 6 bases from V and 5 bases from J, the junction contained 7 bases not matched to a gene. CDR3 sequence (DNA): TGTGCCAGCAGGGGACAGGGCGCAGGGTATGGCTACACCTTC. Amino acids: CASRGQGAGYGYTF.

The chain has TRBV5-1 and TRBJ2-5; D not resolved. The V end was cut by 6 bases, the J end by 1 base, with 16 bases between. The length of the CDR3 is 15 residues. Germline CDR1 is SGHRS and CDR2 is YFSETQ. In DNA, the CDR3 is TGCGCCAGCACCACATCGGCGCGGATCCAAGAGACCCAGTACTTC. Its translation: CASTTSARIQETQYF.

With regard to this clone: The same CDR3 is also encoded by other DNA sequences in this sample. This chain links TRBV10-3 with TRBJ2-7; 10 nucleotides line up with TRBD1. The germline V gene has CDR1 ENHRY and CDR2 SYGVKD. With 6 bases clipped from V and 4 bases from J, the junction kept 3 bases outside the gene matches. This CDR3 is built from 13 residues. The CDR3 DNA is TGTGCCATCAGCCCGGGACAGGGGTACGAGCAGTACTTC. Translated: CAISPGQGYEQYF.

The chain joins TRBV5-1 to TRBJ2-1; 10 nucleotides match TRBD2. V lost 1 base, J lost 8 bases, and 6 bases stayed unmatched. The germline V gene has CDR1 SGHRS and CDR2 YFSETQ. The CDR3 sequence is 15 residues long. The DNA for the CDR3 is TGCGCCAGCAGCTTGAGGACTAGCGGCGGGGATGAGCAGTTCTTC. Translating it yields CASSLRTSGGDEQFF.

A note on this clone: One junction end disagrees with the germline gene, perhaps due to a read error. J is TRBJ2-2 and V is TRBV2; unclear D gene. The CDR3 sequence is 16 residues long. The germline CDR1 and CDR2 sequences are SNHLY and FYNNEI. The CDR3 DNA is TGTGCCAGCAGGGAAGGAAGACGAGGGAACACCGGGGAGCTGTTTTTT. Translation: CASREGRRGNTGELFF.

The CDR3 nucleotides read TGTGCCAGCAGCTTTACGGGGCAAGAGACCCAGTACTTC. Its translation is CASSFTGQETQYF. The chain combines TRBV5-4 with TRBJ2-5; possible D gene TRBD2, 5 bases. The CDR3 has 13 residues. V was clipped by 2 bases and J by 2 bases, with 7 bases between them. Germline V lookup: CDR1 SGHNT, CDR2 YYREEE (reference sequence).

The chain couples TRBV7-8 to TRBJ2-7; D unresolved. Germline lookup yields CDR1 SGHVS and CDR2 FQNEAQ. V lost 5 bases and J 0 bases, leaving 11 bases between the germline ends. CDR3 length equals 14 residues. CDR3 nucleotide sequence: TGTGCCAGCAGCGGCTACAGAGACTCCTACGAGCAGTACTTC. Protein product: CASSGYRDSYEQYF. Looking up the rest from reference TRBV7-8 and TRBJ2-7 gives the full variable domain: GAGVSQSPRYKVAKRGQDVALRCDPISGHVSLFWYQQALGQGPEFLTYFQNEAQLDKSGLPSDRFFAERPEGSVSTLKIQRTQQEDSAVYLCASSGYRDSYEQYFGPGTRLTVT.

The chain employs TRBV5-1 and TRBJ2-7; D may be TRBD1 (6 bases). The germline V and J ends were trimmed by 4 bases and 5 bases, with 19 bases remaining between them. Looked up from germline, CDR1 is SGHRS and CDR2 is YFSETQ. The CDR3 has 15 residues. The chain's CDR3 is CASSAQGGVWDEQYF. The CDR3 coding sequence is TGCGCCAGCAGCGCACAGGGTGGGGTTTGGGACGAGCAGTACTTC. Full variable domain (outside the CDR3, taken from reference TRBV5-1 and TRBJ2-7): KAGVTQTPRYLIKTRGQQVTLSCSPISGHRSVSWYQQTPGQGLQFLFEYFSETQRNKGNFPGRFSGRQFSNSRSEMNVSTLELGDSALYLCASSAQGGVWDEQYFGPGTRLTVT.

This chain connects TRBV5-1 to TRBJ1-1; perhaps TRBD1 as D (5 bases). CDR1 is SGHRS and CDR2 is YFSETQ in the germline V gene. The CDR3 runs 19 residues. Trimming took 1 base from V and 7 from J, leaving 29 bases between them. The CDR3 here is CASSLIGGVRARLIDEAFF. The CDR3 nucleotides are TGCGCCAGCAGCTTGATTGGGGGGGTCAGGGCCCGGTTAATAGATGAAGCTTTCTTT.

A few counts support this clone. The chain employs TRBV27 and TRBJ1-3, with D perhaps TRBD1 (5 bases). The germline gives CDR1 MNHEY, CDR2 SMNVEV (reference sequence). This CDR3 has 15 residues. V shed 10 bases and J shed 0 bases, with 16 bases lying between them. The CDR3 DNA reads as TGTGCCACAGCACAAGGGACTGACTCTGGAAACACCATATATTTT. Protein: CATAQGTDSGNTIYF.

Here the CDR3 DNA reads TGCGCCAGCAGCTGGCCCCAGACCGGGACAGGGCGCACTGAAGCTTTCTTT. Protein sequence: CASSWPQTGTGRTEAFF. V and J are TRBV5-1 and TRBJ1-1; the match to TRBD1 covers 9 bases. This CDR3 has 17 residues. The germline V gene encodes CDR1 SGHRS and CDR2 YFSETQ. With 3 bases clipped from V and 4 bases from J, the junction kept 13 bases outside the gene matches. Full variable domain (missing parts from reference TRBV5-1 and TRBJ1-1): KAGVTQTPRYLIKTRGQQVTLSCSPISGHRSVSWYQQTPGQGLQFLFEYFSETQRNKGNFPGRFSGRQFSNSRSEMNVSTLELGDSALYLCASSWPQTGTGRTEAFFGQGTRLTVV.

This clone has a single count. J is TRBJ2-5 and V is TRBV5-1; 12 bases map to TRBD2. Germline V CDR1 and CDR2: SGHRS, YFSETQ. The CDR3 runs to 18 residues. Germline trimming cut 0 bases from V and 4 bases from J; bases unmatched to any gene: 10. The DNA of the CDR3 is TGCGCCAGCAGCTTGGCCAGCTCTAGCGGGAGGGCCGGAGAGACCCAGTACTTC. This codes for CASSLASSSGRAGETQYF.

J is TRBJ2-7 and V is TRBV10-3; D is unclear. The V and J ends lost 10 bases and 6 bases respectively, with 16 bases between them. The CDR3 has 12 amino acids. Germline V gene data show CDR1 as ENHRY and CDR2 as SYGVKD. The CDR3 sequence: CASNSAEVEQYF. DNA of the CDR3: TGTGCCAGCAATTCGGCAGAGGTCGAGCAGTACTTC.

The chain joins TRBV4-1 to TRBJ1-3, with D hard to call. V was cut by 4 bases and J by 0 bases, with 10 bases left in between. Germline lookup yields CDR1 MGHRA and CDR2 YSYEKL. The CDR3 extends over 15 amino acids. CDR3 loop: CASSLGLGSGNTIYF. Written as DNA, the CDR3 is TGCGCCAGCAGCCTCGGGTTAGGCTCTGGAAACACCATATATTTT.